This TCR beta chain was sequenced during a study of blood T cell dynamics during melanoma immunotherapy. This clone showed up just once. Produced via immunoSEQ multiplex PCR; TCRdb's table is partial and in-frame only. The table includes about 10,000 clones, around 89% detected once. The sample's time point: pre-treatment baseline. There are 13 residues in the CDR3. V was cut by 0 bases and J by 4 bases, with 6 bases left in between. Germline assignment: CDR1 LNHNV and CDR2 YYDKDF (reference sequence). Sequences were derived from blood, sampled from a patient treated with checkpoint blockade. The V gene is TRBV15, the J gene TRBJ1-2; D uncertain. This sequence originates from a human donor with melanoma. The CDR3 loop is CATSREQIYGYTF. In DNA, the CDR3 is TGTGCCACCAGCAGAGAACAGATCTATGGCTACACCTTC.